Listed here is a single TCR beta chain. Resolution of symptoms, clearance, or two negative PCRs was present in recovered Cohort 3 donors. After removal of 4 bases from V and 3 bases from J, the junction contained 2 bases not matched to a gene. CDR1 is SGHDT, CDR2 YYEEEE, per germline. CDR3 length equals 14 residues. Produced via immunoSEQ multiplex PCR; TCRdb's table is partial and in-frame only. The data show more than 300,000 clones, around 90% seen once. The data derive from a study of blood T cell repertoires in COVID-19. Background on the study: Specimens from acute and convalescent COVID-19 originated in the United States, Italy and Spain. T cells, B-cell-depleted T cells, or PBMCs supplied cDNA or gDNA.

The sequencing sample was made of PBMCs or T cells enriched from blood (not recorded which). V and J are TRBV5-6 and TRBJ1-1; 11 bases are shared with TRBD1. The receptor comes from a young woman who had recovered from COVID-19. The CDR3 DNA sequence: TGTGCCAGCAGCGTGGGACAGGGGGACACTGAAGCTTTCTTT. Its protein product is CASSVGQGDTEAFF.